This T cell receptor beta chain was retrieved from a study of CD8+CD57+ T cells in acquired aplastic anemia. Study-wide background: Roughly 3 ug was the average amount of DNA from sorted CD4+ and CD8+ cells.

Germline V gene data show CDR1 as KGHSH and CDR2 as LQKENI. Trimming pared 1 base from V and 4 bases from J, leaving 11 bases between. CDR3 size: 15 residues. This clonotype occurred a few times. It was genomic DNA that served as the template for profiling TCR beta VDJ and CDR3. In TCRdb, the reads were re-called with MiXCR into one record per CDR3 protein. The sample has about 220,000 distinct CDR3 sequences; 34% are singletons. This receptor was taken from a human donor in good health, serving as a control. Sequencing input: sorted CD4+, CD8+, or CD8+CD57+ T cells (not recorded which) from PBMCs. V usage is TRBV18 and J usage is TRBJ1-3, with D perhaps matching TRBD1 (6 bases). CDR3 DNA sequence: TGTGCCAGCTCACCACAACAGGGAGCAGGAAACACCATATATTTT. Its translation: CASSPQQGAGNTIYF.